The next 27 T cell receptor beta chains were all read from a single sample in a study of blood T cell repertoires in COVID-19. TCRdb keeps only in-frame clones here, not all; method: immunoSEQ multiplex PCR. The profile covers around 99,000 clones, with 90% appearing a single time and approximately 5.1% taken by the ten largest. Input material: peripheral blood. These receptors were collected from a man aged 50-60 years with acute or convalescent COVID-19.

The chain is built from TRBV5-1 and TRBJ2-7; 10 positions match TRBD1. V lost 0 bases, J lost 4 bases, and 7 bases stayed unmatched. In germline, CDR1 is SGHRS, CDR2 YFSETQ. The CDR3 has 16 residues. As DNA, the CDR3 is TGCGCCAGCAGCTTGGCTGGGACAGGGGAACGGTACGAGCAGTACTTC. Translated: CASSLAGTGERYEQYF.

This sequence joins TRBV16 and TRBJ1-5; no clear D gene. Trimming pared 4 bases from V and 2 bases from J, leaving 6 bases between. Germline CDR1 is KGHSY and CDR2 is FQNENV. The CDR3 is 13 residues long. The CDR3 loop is CASSPGGNQPQHF. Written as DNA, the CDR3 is TGTGCCAGCAGCCCGGGTGGCAATCAGCCCCAGCATTTT.

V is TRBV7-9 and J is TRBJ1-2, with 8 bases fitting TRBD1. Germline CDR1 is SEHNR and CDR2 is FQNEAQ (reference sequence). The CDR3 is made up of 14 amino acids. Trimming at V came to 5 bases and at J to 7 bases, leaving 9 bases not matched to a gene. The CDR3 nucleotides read TGTGCCAGCAGCCCCGACAGGGGAGCGGGTGGCTACACCTTC. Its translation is CASSPDRGAGGYTF.

In nucleotides, the CDR3 is TGCAGTGCTAGTCTGCTAGCTGAAGATACGCAGTATTTT. Translation: CSASLLAEDTQYF. The chain employs TRBV20-1 and TRBJ2-3; weak D call: TRBD2 (5 bases). V lost 3 bases and J 5 bases, leaving 12 bases between the germline ends. Germline V gives CDR1 DFQATT, CDR2 SNEGSKA (reference sequence). The CDR3 extends over 13 amino acids.

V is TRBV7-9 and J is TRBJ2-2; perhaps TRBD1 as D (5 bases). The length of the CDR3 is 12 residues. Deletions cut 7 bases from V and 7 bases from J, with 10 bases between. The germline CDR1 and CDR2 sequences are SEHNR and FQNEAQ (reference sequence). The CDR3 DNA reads TGTGCCAGCACCCCAGGGTTCGGGGAGCTGTTTTTT. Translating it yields CASTPGFGELFF. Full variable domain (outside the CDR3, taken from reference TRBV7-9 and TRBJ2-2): DTGVSQNPRHKITKRGQNVTFRCDPISEHNRLYWYRQTLGQGPEFLTYFQNEAQLEKSRLLSDRFSAERPKGSFSTLEIQRTEQGDSAMYLCASTPGFGELFFGEGSRLTVL.

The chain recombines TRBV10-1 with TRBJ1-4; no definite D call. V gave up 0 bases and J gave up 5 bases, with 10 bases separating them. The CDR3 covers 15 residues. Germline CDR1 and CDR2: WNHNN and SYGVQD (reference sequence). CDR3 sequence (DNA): TGCGCCAGCAGTGAGTCGCGGGGAGGGAATGAAAAACTGTTTTTT. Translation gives CASSESRGGNEKLFF.

CDR3 sequence reads: CATSRVLPGPSYNEQFF. In DNA, the CDR3 is TGTGCCACCAGCAGAGTACTACCCGGCCCCTCTTACAATGAGCAGTTCTTC. The rearrangement uses TRBV15 and TRBJ2-1; D not resolved. Deletions cut 1 base from V and 4 bases from J, with 17 bases between. Germline loops: CDR1 LNHNV, CDR2 YYDKDF (reference sequence). This CDR3 comprises 17 residues. Combining the CDR3 with reference TRBV15 and TRBJ2-1 gives the whole variable domain DAMVIQNPRYQVTQFGKPVTLSCSQTLNHNVMYWYQQKSSQAPKLLFHYYDKDFNNEADTPDNFQSRRPNTSFCFLDIRSPGLGDTAMYLCATSRVLPGPSYNEQFFGPGTRLTVL.

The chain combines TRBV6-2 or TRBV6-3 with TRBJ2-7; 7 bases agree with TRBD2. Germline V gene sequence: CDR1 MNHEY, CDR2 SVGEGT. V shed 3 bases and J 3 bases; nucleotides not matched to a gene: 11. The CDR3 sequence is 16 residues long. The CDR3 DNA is TGTGCCAGCAGTTATCTAGCGGAGGAGGGCTTCTACGAGCAGTACTTC. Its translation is CASSYLAEEGFYEQYF.

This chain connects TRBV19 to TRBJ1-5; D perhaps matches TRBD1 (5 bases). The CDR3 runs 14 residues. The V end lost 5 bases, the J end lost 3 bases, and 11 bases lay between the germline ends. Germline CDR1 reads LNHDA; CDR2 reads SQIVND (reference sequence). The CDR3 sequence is CASSGDSSNQPQHF. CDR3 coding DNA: TGTGCCAGTAGTGGAGACAGCTCCAATCAGCCCCAGCATTTT.

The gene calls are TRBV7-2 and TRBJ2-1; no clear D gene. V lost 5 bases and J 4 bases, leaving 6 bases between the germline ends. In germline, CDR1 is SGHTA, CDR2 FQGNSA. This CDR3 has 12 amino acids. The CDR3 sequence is CASSPFYNEQFF. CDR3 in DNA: TGTGCCAGCAGCCCCTTTTACAATGAGCAGTTCTTC.

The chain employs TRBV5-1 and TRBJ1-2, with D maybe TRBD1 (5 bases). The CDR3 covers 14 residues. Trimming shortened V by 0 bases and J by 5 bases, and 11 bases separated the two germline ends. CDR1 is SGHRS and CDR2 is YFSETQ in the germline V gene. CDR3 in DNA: TGCGCCAGCAGCTTGGACTCGGGGGGGTATGGCTACACCTTC. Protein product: CASSLDSGGYGYTF.

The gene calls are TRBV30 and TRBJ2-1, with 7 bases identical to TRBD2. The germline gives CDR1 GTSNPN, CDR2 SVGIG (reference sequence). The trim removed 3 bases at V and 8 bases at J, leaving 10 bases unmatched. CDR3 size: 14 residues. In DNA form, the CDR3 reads TGTGCCTGGAGCACAGGACTAGGGGACGATGAGCAGTTCTTC. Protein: CAWSTGLGDDEQFF.

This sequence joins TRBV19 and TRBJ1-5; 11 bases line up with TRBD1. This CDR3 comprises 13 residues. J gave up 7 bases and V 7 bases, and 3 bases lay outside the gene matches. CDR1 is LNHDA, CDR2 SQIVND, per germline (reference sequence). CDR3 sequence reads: CASKDRGLQPQHF. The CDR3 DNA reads TGTGCCAGTAAGGACAGGGGGCTGCAGCCCCAGCATTTT.

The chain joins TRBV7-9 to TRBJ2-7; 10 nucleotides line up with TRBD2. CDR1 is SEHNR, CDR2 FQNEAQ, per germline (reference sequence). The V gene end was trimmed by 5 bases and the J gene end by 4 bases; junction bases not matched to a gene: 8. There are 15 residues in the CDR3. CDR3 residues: CASSLGTSEQYEQYF. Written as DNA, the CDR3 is TGTGCCAGCAGCCTAGGGACTAGCGAGCAGTACGAGCAGTACTTC.

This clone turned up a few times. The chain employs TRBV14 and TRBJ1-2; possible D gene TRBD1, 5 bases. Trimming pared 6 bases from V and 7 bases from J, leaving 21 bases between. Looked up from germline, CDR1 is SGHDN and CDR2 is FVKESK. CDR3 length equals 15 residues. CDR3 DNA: TGTGCCAGCAGTCAAAGAGGCACAGGTTCGAGTGGCTACACCTTC. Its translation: CASSQRGTGSSGYTF.

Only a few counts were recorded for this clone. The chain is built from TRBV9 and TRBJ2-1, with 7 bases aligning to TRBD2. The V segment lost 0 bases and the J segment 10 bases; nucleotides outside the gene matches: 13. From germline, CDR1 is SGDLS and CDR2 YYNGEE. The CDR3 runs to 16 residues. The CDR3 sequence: CASSVAPGGSGEEQFF. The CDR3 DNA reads TGTGCCAGCAGCGTAGCCCCGGGGGGTAGCGGTGAAGAGCAGTTCTTC.

The CDR3 DNA sequence: TGTGCCAGCAGGCAAGGAGCGGGAGAGACCCAGTACTTC. Protein sequence: CASRQGAGETQYF. The rearrangement links TRBV12-3 or TRBV12-4 to TRBJ2-5; TRBD2 might be the D (6 bases). The CDR3 loop spans 13 amino acids. The V end was cut by 6 bases, the J end by 4 bases, with 12 bases between.

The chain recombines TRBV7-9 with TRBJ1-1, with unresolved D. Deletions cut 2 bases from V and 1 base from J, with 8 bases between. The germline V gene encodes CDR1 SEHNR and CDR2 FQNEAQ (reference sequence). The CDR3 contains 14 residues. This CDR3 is CASSLFGRNTEAFF. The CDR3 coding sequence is TGTGCCAGCAGCTTATTTGGGAGGAACACTGAAGCTTTCTTT.

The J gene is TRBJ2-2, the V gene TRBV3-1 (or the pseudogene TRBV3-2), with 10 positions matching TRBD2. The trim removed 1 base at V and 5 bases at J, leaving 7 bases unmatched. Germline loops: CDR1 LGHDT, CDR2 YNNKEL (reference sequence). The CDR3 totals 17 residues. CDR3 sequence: CASSQVTSSGRTGELFF. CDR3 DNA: TGTGCCAGCAGCCAAGTTACATCTAGCGGGAGAACCGGGGAGCTGTTTTTT.

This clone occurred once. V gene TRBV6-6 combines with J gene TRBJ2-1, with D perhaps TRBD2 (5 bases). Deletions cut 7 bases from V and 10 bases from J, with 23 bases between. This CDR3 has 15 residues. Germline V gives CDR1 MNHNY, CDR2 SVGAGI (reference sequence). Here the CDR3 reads CASTPRGHGSGEQFF. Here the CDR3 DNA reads TGTGCCAGCACCCCTCGAGGGCATGGGAGTGGCGAGCAGTTCTTC.

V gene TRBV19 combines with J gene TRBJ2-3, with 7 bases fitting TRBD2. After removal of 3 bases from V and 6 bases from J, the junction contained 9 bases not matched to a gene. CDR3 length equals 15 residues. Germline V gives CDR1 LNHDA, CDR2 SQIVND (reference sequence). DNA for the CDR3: TGTGCCAGTAGTATGACTAGCCCGTCAATGGATACGCAGTATTTT. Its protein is CASSMTSPSMDTQYF.

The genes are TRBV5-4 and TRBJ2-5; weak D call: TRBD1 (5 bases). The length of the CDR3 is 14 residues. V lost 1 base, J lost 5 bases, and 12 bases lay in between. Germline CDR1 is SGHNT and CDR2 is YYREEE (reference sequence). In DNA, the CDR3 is TGTGCCAGCAGCTTGAAGACAGAGAGGGAGACCCAGTACTTC. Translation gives CASSLKTERETQYF.

In DNA, the CDR3 is TGTGCCAGCAGTTTCGGGGAGGAGACCCAGTACTTC. Protein sequence: CASSFGEETQYF. The chain combines TRBV12-3 or TRBV12-4 with TRBJ2-5; TRBD2 might be the D (5 bases). This CDR3 contains 12 residues. V was clipped by 3 bases and J by 5 bases, with 7 bases between them.

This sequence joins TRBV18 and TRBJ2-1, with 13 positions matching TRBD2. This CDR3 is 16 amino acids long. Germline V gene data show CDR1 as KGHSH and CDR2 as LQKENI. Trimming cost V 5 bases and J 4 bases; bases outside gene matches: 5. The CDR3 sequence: CASSTGLAGDYNEQFF. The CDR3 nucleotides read TGTGCCAGCTCAACCGGACTAGCGGGAGATTACAATGAGCAGTTCTTC.

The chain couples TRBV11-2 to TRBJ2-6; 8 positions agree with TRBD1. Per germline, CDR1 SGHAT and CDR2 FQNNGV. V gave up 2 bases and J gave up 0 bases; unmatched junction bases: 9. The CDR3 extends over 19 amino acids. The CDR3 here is CASSLRWTGMHSGANVLTF. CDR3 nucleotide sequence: TGTGCCAGCAGCTTAAGGTGGACAGGGATGCACTCTGGGGCCAACGTCCTGACTTTC.

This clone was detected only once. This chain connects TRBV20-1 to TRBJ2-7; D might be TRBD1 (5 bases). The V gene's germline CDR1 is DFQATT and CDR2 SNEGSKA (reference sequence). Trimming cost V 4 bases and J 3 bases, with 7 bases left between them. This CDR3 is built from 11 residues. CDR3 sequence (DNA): TGCAGTGCTATTGACAGCTACGAGCAGTACTTC. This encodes CSAIDSYEQYF.

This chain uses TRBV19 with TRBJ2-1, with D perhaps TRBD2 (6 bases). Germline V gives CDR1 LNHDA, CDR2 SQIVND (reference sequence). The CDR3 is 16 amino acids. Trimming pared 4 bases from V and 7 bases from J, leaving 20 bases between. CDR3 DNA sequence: TGTGCCAGTAGTACGTTGGGGGGAGGCCCTAGGAATGAGCAGTTCTTC. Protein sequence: CASSTLGGGPRNEQFF.